This T cell receptor beta chain emerged from a study of T cell clonality in common variable immunodeficiency. Regarding the study as a whole: Fewer TCRbeta clones were shared among CVID subjects than controls.

Both groups were predominantly of Caucasian heritage. Germline values: CDR1 SEHNR, CDR2 FQNEAQ (reference sequence). J lost 3 bases, V lost 5 bases, and 6 bases had no gene match. The CDR3 extends over 15 amino acids. This clone was picked up many times. Its target is unknown. The read ends 3 residues before the CDR3 terminus; that terminus is restored from the germline J gene. The data were produced by immunoSEQ multiplex PCR, yet TCRdb's version contains in-frame clones alone and is incomplete. The repertoire consists of under 40,000 clones, none detected only once. This clonotype was sampled from a person between 18 and 75 years old in good health. The sequencing sample was made of peripheral blood mononuclear cells. V gene TRBV7-9 combines with J gene TRBJ1-2; 10 positions agree with TRBD1. The sequenced CDR3 bases are TGTGCCAGCAGCCTGGGACAGGGGTTCGACTATGGC. Amino acid sequence: CASSLGQGFDYG. From start to end, the CDR3 is CASSLGQGFDYGYTF.